This is a list of T cell receptor beta chains from one sample in a study of OX40 agonist ivuxolimab in advanced cancers. Sequencing used immunoSEQ multiplex PCR; TCRdb keeps in-frame clones, though not all of them. Of around 70,000 clones listed, roughly 90% were seen once; the top ten hold 6.5% to 8.5%. This specimen consisted of CD4+ or CD8+ T cells sorted from blood, obtained in a trial of the OX40 agonist ivuxolimab. These receptors all come from an adult with an advanced solid tumor such as melanoma, head and neck, liver or kidney cancer. Each CDR3 is given with its conserved first and last residue. Each record gives: D gene, V gene, J gene, clone size, CDR3 DNA, CDR3 protein. D genes are given only for firm matches. Some rows mark clone size as missing; the rest say once, few, many or name a class of expanded clone.

>TRBD2|TRBV7-9|TRBJ2-3|NA
TGTGCCAGCAGCTTATCCGCTAGCGGGGGGACAGATACGCAGTATTTT
CASSLSASGGTDTQYF
>TRBD1|TRBV5-6|TRBJ2-7|NA
TGTGCCAGCAGCTTGGGGACAGGGGCCCACGAGCAGTACTTC
CASSLGTGAHEQYF
>NA|TRBV19|TRBJ1-5|NA
TGTGCCAGTAGTATGACGGGCAGGGAGGGGCAGCCCCAGCATTTT
CASSMTGREGQPQHF
>NA|TRBV7-9|TRBJ1-1|NA
TGTGCCAGCAGGTCAAAAGTAGGGGGGGCCACTGAAGCTTTCTTT
CASRSKVGGATEAFF
>TRBD1|TRBV11-2|TRBJ2-7|NA
TGTGCCAGCAGCTTAATGGGGACAGGGGCCTACGAGCAGTACTTC
CASSLMGTGAYEQYF
>TRBD2|TRBV4-1|TRBJ2-1|NA
TGCGCCAGCAGCGAGACGGGACTAGCATCTGGTGAGCAGTTCTTC
CASSETGLASGEQFF
>TRBD1|TRBV11-2|TRBJ1-4|NA
TGTGCCAGCAGCCCGGGACAGGGGGGAACTAATGAAAAACTGTTTTTT
CASSPGQGGTNEKLFF
>NA|TRBV27|TRBJ2-7|NA
TGTGCCAGCAGCCCCTCTGCCGGGGGTTACGAGCAGTACTTC
CASSPSAGGYEQYF
>TRBD1|TRBV5-4|TRBJ2-5|NA
TGTGCCAGCAGAGTTTTTACAGGGGGTGCGGAGACCCAGTACTTC
CASRVFTGGAETQYF
>NA|TRBV11-2|TRBJ2-7|NA
TGTGCCAGCAGCTTATTCGGGCAGGGCTTAGCTTGGGAATACGAGCAGTACTTC
CASSLFGQGLAWEYEQYF
>NA|TRBV12-5|TRBJ1-5|NA
TGTGCTAGTGGTTTGTCCCCGGTAGGGGACGGCAATCAGCCCCAGCATTTT
CASGLSPVGDGNQPQHF
>NA|TRBV29-1|TRBJ2-5|NA
TGCAGCGTTGATCCTCGACAGTCCCTTGGGACCCAGTACTTC
CSVDPRQSLGTQYF
>NA|TRBV11-2|TRBJ2-2|NA
TGTGCCAGCAGCTTCCGGGAGCTGTTTTTT
CASSFRELFF
>NA|TRBV10-3|TRBJ1-2|NA
TGTGCCATCAGTGAGGGGGGAATTAACTATGGCTACACCTTC
CAISEGGINYGYTF
>NA|TRBV9|TRBJ2-1|NA
TGTGCCAGCAGCGTAGGGGGGTTGTCGTACAATGAGCAGTTCTTC
CASSVGGLSYNEQFF
>NA|TRBV7-9|TRBJ1-2|NA
TGTGCCAGCAGCTTAGGCCCTGCTAGTAACTATGGCTACACCTTC
CASSLGPASNYGYTF
>NA|TRBV10-1|TRBJ2-1|NA
TGCGCCAGCAGTGAGTCGTCTTGGGGCAATGAGCAGTTCTTC
CASSESSWGNEQFF
>NA|TRBV7-9|TRBJ2-5|NA
TGTGCCAGCAGCTTATCGGGCGGACAAGAGACCCAGTACTTC
CASSLSGGQETQYF
>NA|TRBV14|TRBJ2-1|NA
TGTGCCAGCAGCCAGAAGGGGAGCTCCTACAATGAGCAGTTCTTC
CASSQKGSSYNEQFF
>TRBD1|TRBV9|TRBJ2-2|NA
TGTGCCAGCGGATCGGGACAGGGCGACACCGGGGAGCTGTTTTTT
CASGSGQGDTGELFF
>TRBD1|TRBV6-4|TRBJ2-3|NA
TGTGCCAGCAGTGACTCAGGGGGCGCAGATACGCAGTATTTT
CASSDSGGADTQYF
>NA|TRBV2|TRBJ2-7|NA
TGTGCCAGCGGTCCGGGGGTACAACTTCCCTCCTACGAGCAGTACTTC
CASGPGVQLPSYEQYF
>NA|TRBV5-6|TRBJ2-7|NA
TGTGCCAGCAGCTTGGGAGGACTCAGCTCCTACGAGCAGTACTTC
CASSLGGLSSYEQYF
>TRBD2|TRBV4-3|TRBJ2-5|NA
TGCGCCAGCAGCCCGTCAAGCGGGGGGTTAGAGACCCAGTACTTC
CASSPSSGGLETQYF
>TRBD2|TRBV7-9|TRBJ2-5|once
TGTGCCAGCAGCGCCCGAGGACGGGGGGGGGACCAAGAGACCCAGTACTTC
CASSARGRGGDQETQYF
>TRBD2|TRBV29-1|TRBJ2-1|NA
TGCAGCGTTGAGGCGGCTAGCGGGGTAACCTACAATGAGCAGTTCTTC
CSVEAASGVTYNEQFF
>NA|TRBV5-6|TRBJ1-1|NA
TGTGCCAGCAGCGGAAAATGGACGGCCGGCACTGAAGCTTTCTTT
CASSGKWTAGTEAFF
>NA|TRBV4-1|TRBJ2-7|NA
TGCGCCAGCAGCCAAGTAGAACAGGGCTACGAGCAGTACTTC
CASSQVEQGYEQYF
>NA|TRBV19|TRBJ2-1|NA
TGTGCCAGTAGCCAGGGAGGGGGCTCCTACAATGAGCAGTTCTTC
CASSQGGGSYNEQFF
>TRBD1|TRBV9|TRBJ2-7|NA
TGTGCCAGCAGCTTGTCCGGGACAGGGTACGACGAGCAGTACTTC
CASSLSGTGYDEQYF
>TRBD1|TRBV6-6|TRBJ2-7|NA
TGTGCCAGCAGTTACGGGACAGGGGGTGAGCAGTACTTC
CASSYGTGGEQYF
>TRBD1|TRBV11-2|TRBJ2-1|NA
TGTGCCAGCAGCTTAGTAGGGGGCGATCCTTACAATGAGCAGTTCTTC
CASSLVGGDPYNEQFF
>TRBD1|TRBV6-1|TRBJ2-7|NA
TGTGCCAGCAGTGAAGCGGCGACAGGGCCCTTCTCCTACGAGCAGTACTTC
CASSEAATGPFSYEQYF
>NA|TRBV27|TRBJ2-3|NA
TGTGCCAGCAGTTTATCGGTGTCCTGGGCAGATACGCAGTATTTT
CASSLSVSWADTQYF
>TRBD2|TRBV7-9|TRBJ2-7|NA
TGTGCCAGCAGTCCAAAAGGGGAGGGGACCTACGAGCAGTACTTC
CASSPKGEGTYEQYF
>NA|TRBV9|TRBJ1-1|NA
TGTGCCAGCAGCGTAGGTGGCAACCCCACTGAAGCTTTCTTT
CASSVGGNPTEAFF
>NA|TRBV9|TRBJ2-7|NA
TGTGCCAGCAGCCCTCTGGACAGCTCCTACGAGCAGTACTTC
CASSPLDSSYEQYF
>NA|TRBV27|TRBJ2-5|NA
TGTGCCAGCAGCCCCTTTAACCTACGACAAGAGACCCAGTACTTC
CASSPFNLRQETQYF
>TRBD1|TRBV19|TRBJ1-5|NA
TGTGCCAGTAGACCGGGCAGGGGGCTTGGCAATCAGCCCCAGCATTTT
CASRPGRGLGNQPQHF
>TRBD2|TRBV29-1|TRBJ2-1|few
TGCAGCGTTTCCACTAGCGGGGGGGCCAATGAGCAGTTCTTC
CSVSTSGGANEQFF
>NA|TRBV6-5|TRBJ1-3|NA
TGTGCCAGCAGTCCCCTACCGGAAGGAAACACCATATATTTT
CASSPLPEGNTIYF
>NA|TRBV27|TRBJ1-2|NA
TGTGCCAGCAGTTTAGGGGGGGTTGGCTACACCTTC
CASSLGGVGYTF